Sequencing of this T cell receptor beta chain was carried out in a study of regulatory T cells in long-lasting Graves disease. Study conclusions and caveats: The study found persistent patients shared more public clonotypes (2,741) than new patients (approximately 970).

Arm-PCR with iRepertoire HTBI primers amplified the CDR3 regions for these TCR beta libraries. Each CDR3 protein is one row after TCRdb ran MiXCR on the multiplex PCR reads. The profile shows approximately 480,000 distinct CDR3 sequences, 15% to 20% of them singletons. This clonotype was seen ten or more times. Its antigen is not identified. CDR1 is SGHVS and CDR2 is FQNEAQ in the germline V gene. V was trimmed by 0 bases and J by 4 bases, leaving 7 bases between them. The CDR3 covers 14 residues. Indicated time point: newly diagnosed GD, antithyroid drugs for less than 3 months. With RNA extracted from PBMCs as input, the TCR library was made. The same specimen was also included in a second study, on T cells in Graves' hyperthyroidism and ophthalmopathy. That source reports: Across 18 months, stable Graves' hyperthyroidism was marked by no progression to ophthalmopathy. Most expanded thyroid clonotypes above 0.001 also appeared in blood.

Sequenced here: peripheral blood mononuclear cells (PBMCs), sampled at new diagnosis, from a patient treated with antithyroid drugs. This chain connects TRBV7-8 to TRBJ1-5; no firm D call. The receptor was derived from a man aged 35 to 55 with Graves disease. The CDR3 bases are TGTGCCAGCAGCTTAGCGGGTTGGAATCAGCCCCAGCATTTT. Residues: CASSLAGWNQPQHF.